The T cell receptor (beta chain) under discussion was sequenced for a study of Ad26.COV2.S vaccination and SARS-CoV-2 variants. Across the whole study: Recipients of Ad26.COV2.S got it intramuscularly, once or twice 56 days apart. Overall study results and limits: An underestimation of total T cell responses may have resulted from the TCR breadth and depth analyses. In vaccinated individuals, spike-specific CD8+ and CD4+ T cell responses reportedly displayed substantial breadth.

Per germline, CDR1 PRHDT and CDR2 FYEKMQ (reference sequence). The CDR3 has 14 amino acids. With 5 bases clipped from V and 5 bases from J, the junction kept 4 bases outside the gene matches. Treatment meaning: 19 received Ad26.COV2.S at low or high dose, single or two shots; roughly 5 received placebo; per-sample allocation not given. Sampling was performed 63 days after the first vaccine or placebo injection. As for this clone: Its antigen is currently unknown.

Sequencing was performed with immunoSEQ multiplex PCR; in TCRdb, only in-frame clones are kept and a portion is missing. The sample records roughly 510,000 clones, roughly 89% being singletons. The genes are TRBV13 and TRBJ2-5; 11 bases are shared with TRBD1. The sequence was obtained from a person aged 18 to 59 who received the Ad26.COV2.S COVID-19 vaccine or a placebo. The sequences come from peripheral blood, collected in a trial of Ad26.COV2.S vaccine versus placebo. CDR3 residues: CASSLGQGGETQYF. The CDR3 nucleotides are TGTGCCAGCAGCCTGGGACAGGGGGGCGAGACCCAGTACTTC. The full variable domain, rest sourced from reference TRBV13 and TRBJ2-5, is AAGVIQSPRHLIKEKRETATLKCYPIPRHDTVYWYQQGPGQDPQFLISFYEKMQSDKGSIPDRFSAQQFSDYHSELNMSSLELGDSALYFCASSLGQGGETQYFGPGTRLLVL.